This TCR beta chain is drawn from a study of T-cell memory formation after mild COVID-19 (dated by TCRdb to 2020 to 2022). About the investigation overall: TCR sequence clusters from the two donors were largely donor specific. Longitudinal TCRalpha and TCRbeta repertoire sequencing tracked T-cell clones expanding and contracting after mild COVID-19 in a couple of donors. Two young, previously healthy adult volunteers made up the cohort, one male and one female.

Findings and caveats that apply to the study as a whole: SARS-CoV-2 specificity was not confirmed for the second-wave clones peaking on day 37. Some responding clones were found in pre-infection memory, which suggests that pre-existing cross-reactive memory T cells took part in the SARS-CoV-2 response. The study included only a couple of mild cases, and larger cohorts that include severe cases with pre-infection samples were judged to be necessary. Contracting CD4+ clones were found mainly in CM and EM memory subsets, while CD8+ clones were enriched in EMRA. From day 15 to 85, contracting clones showed balanced CD4/CD8 phenotypes, whereas a second wave of clones that expanded from day 15 to 37 leaned towards CD4+.

PBMCs were isolated by Ficoll-Paque density gradient centrifugation. With respect to this clonotype: The antigen this receptor binds is unknown. Per-base quality was not reported, and no clone a single base away is much larger than it.

The CDR3 has 16 amino acids, counting the end cysteine and phenylalanine. The only DNA kept is the CDR3, 48 bases in frame from the first base. V and J are trimmed by 3 bases and 3 bases, and the gene matches miss 7 bases of the junction. CDR1 and CDR2 were assigned from the germline V gene (reference sequence) as SGHKS and YYEKEE. Instrument on record: Illumina NovaSeq 6000. cDNA libraries for TCRalpha and TCRbeta were prepared by 5'RACE using constant-segment primers, with sample barcodes and unique molecular identifiers added. Trizol reagent was used to extract RNA from every sample. Libraries were amplified in two PCR steps, with a second sample barcode and Illumina TruSeq adapters added in the second step. The libraries were sequenced on an Illumina NovaSeq using 2 x 150 bp paired-end reads. The authors processed their data as follows. Reads were demultiplexed and collapsed into UMI-guided consensus sequences with migec v1.2.7. Using mixcr v2.1.11, UMI consensuses were aligned to TRA and TRB V and J templates and then assembled into clonotypes. A clonotype was counted as expanded or contracted only if both edgeR and NoisET called the change significant, with noise models trained on biological replicates. For edgeR calls, a false discovery rate-adjusted p below 0.01 and a log2 fold-change threshold of 1 were applied. As an exploratory analysis of dynamics, max-normalized trajectories of the 1000 most abundant clonotypes were examined by PCA with hierarchical clustering. Separately sequenced CD4+ and CD8+ repertoires were used to assign a CD4 or CD8 phenotype to each responding clone. TCRdb passed the public sequencing reads through fastp at Q25 and MiXCR, retaining productive beta sequences. CDR3 protein sequences are deduplicated, and each keeps its most common genes and DNA. The V and J calls and clone size come from TCRdb's table, not from the authors' own analysis. Within this sample are 390,000 or so distinct CDR3 sequences, with roughly 15% of them counted one time only. The ten largest account for roughly 21% of the sample.

The receptor was derived from a young man who had mild COVID-19 (a few samples of this study predate the infection). The sample titles of this study are shuffled in the database, so cell type and time point are left out; the donor was told from shared clones. Sequenced material: PBMCs or a T cell subset sorted from them (not recorded which). The rearranged chain carries TRBV5-5 and TRBJ1-5; TRBD1 aligns with 9 central bases. The nucleotide sequence is given as TGTGCCAGCAGCTCCGTGAGGACAGGGGCCAATCAGCCCCAGCATTTT. It is translated as CASSSVRTGANQPQHF. With the rest looked up from the reference TRBV5-5 and TRBJ1-5 genes rather than sequenced, the full variable domain is DAGVTQSPTHLIKTRGQQVTLRCSPISGHKSVSWYQQVLGQGPQFIFQYYEKEERGRGNFPDRFSARQFPNYSSELNVNALLLGDSALYLCASSSVRTGANQPQHFGDGTRLSIL.